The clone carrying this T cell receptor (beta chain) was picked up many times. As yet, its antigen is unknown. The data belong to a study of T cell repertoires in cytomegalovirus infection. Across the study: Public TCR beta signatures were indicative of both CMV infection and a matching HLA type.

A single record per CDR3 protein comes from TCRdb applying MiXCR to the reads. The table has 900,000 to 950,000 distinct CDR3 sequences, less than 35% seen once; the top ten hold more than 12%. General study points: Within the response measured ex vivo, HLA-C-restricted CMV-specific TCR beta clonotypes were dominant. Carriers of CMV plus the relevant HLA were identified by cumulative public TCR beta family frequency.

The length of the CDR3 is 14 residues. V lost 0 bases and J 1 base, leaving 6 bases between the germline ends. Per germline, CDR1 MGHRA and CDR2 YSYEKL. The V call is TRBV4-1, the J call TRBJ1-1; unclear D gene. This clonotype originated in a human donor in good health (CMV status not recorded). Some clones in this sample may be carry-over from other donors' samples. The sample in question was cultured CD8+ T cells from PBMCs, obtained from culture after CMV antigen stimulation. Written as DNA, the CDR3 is TGCGCCAGCAGCCAAGAGGGCGAGAACACTGAAGCTTTCTTT. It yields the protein CASSQEGENTEAFF.